This is a list of T cell receptor beta chains from one sample in a study of T cells in Graves' hyperthyroidism and ophthalmopathy. Each CDR3 protein gets one entry after TCRdb re-called the multiplex PCR reads with MiXCR. The repertoire includes almost 500,000 distinct CDR3 sequences, around a fifth of them detected once, and about 53% sits in the top ten. Input material: blood. All receptors derive from a woman aged 70-85 years with Graves' ophthalmopathy. Both conserved end residues are part of each CDR3. A D gene is named only where the DNA matches it firmly. Only some rows state a clone size, as once, few, many or a class for expanded clones.

abundance	v_gene	d_gene	j_gene	CDR3nt	CDR3aa
NA	TRBV5-1	TRBD1	TRBJ2-3	TGCGCCAGCAGCCCCCTGGGACAGGAATCAGATACGCAGTATTTT	CASSPLGQESDTQYF
few	TRBV3-1	NA	TRBJ2-7	TGTGCCAGCAGACCCGCCACAGGGCAGCAGTACTTC	CASRPATGQQYF
NA	TRBV5-6	TRBD1	TRBJ2-7	TGTACCAGCAGCCTGACAGGGATCTCCTACGAGCAGTACTTC	CTSSLTGISYEQYF
many	TRBV5-6	NA	TRBJ2-1	TGTGCCAGCAGCTTTTACGGGGGGCGCGGTGAGCAGTTCTTC	CASSFYGGRGEQFF
NA	TRBV7-7	NA	TRBJ1-5	TGCCAGAAAGGGGGTATGAGCAATCAGCCCCAGCATTTT	CQKGGMSNQPQHF
many	TRBV2	NA	TRBJ2-3	TGTGCCAGCAGTGATTCCGGTACGCAGTATTTT	CASSDSGTQYF
many	TRBV28	TRBD1	TRBJ1-2	TGTGCCAGCGGAGACCTGGGACAGGGGAAAGGCTACACCTTC	CASGDLGQGKGYTF
NA	TRBV6-1	TRBD2	TRBJ2-7	TGTGCCAGCAGTGAAAAAATTATTAGCGGGAGGTACCACGAGCAGTACTTC	CASSEKIISGRYHEQYF
NA	TRBV29-1	TRBD2	TRBJ2-7	TGCAGCGTTGACTCTCAAGCGGGAGGACTCTACGAGCAGTACTTC	CSVDSQAGGLYEQYF
NA	TRBV29-1	TRBD1	TRBJ1-1	TGCAGCGTGGGGGGCCAGGGGGTTCGTACTGAAGCTTTCTTT	CSVGGQGVRTEAFF
few	TRBV12-3/TRBV12-4	NA	TRBJ2-4	TGTGCCAGCAGAACAGGGCTCAAAAACATTCAGTACTTC	CASRTGLKNIQYF
NA	TRBV27	NA	TRBJ2-3	TGTGCCAGCAGTTTATCGAGGGAGGTCACAGATACGCAGTATTTT	CASSLSREVTDTQYF
few	TRBV10-1	NA	TRBJ2-1	TGCGCCAGCAGTGAATTCACAGGACAGAAGAACAATGAGCAGTTCTTC	CASSEFTGQKNNEQFF
many	TRBV2	NA	TRBJ2-1	TGTGCCAGCAGTGAGAACTACTACAATGAGCAGTTCTTC	CASSENYYNEQFF
few	TRBV19	TRBD2	TRBJ2-1	TGTGCCAGTACACCGACTAGCGGGAGCGATGAGCAGTTCTTC	CASTPTSGSDEQFF
NA	TRBV20-1	TRBD1	TRBJ1-6	TGCAGTGGGGGGGGACAGAGATCACCCCTCCACTTT	CSGGGQRSPLHF
NA	TRBV9	NA	TRBJ2-7	TGTGCCAGCAGCGTATCTCAGGGATCCTACGAGCAGTACTTC	CASSVSQGSYEQYF
NA	TRBV6-1	NA	TRBJ2-1	TGTGCCAGCAGTGAACAACTGGCGGGAATTTACAATGAGCAGTTCTTC	CASSEQLAGIYNEQFF
few	TRBV20-1	NA	TRBJ2-1	TGCAGTGCTGTTGACCCCTACTCCTACAATGAGCAGTTCTTC	CSAVDPYSYNEQFF
many	TRBV27	TRBD2	TRBJ2-3	TGTGCCAGCAGTTCTAGACTAGCGGGGGGCACAGATACGCAGTATTTT	CASSSRLAGGTDTQYF
few	TRBV5-1	NA	TRBJ2-5	TGCGCCAGCAGCCCAAGCATGGGTTCGGCAGAGACCCAGTACTTC	CASSPSMGSAETQYF
few	TRBV12-3/TRBV12-4	NA	TRBJ2-6	TGTGCCAGCAGTTTTGGGGCTGGGGCCAACGTCCTGACTTTC	CASSFGAGANVLTF
NA	TRBV5-1	TRBD2	TRBJ2-1	TGCGCCAGCAGCTGGGGACTAGCGGGAGGCCGGAGGGTGTACAATGAGCAGTTCTTC	CASSWGLAGGRRVYNEQFF
NA	TRBV30	NA	TRBJ2-5	TGTGCCTGGAGCCGAAAAGGGGGGCAGGTAGAGACCCAGTACTTC	CAWSRKGGQVETQYF
many	TRBV12-3/TRBV12-4	NA	TRBJ1-2	TGTGCCAGCAGTTCCCGCAGCGGCTATGGCTACACCTTC	CASSSRSGYGYTF
NA	TRBV3-1	NA	TRBJ2-1	TGTGCCAGCAGCCAAGGGGTGACGAGTGAGCAGTTCTTC	CASSQGVTSEQFF
NA	TRBV7-6	NA	TRBJ1-3	TGTGCCAGCAGCCTCTCCGTAGTTTCCTCTGGAAACACCATATATTTT	CASSLSVVSSGNTIYF
many	TRBV5-1	NA	TRBJ2-3	TGCGCCAGCAGCTTGGGGACAGCTACTAGCACAGATACGCAGTATTTT	CASSLGTATSTDTQYF
few	TRBV9	NA	TRBJ1-1	TGTGCCAGCAGCGTGTCTTCTCTACAGGGTGGAACTGAAGCTTTCTTT	CASSVSSLQGGTEAFF
many	TRBV2	NA	TRBJ2-7	TGTGCCAGCAGTTCCGGACACGGAGCCTACGAGCAGTACTTC	CASSSGHGAYEQYF
many	TRBV5-8	NA	TRBJ1-1	TGTGCCAGCAGCTTAGGGGGGACCGGGAACACTGAAGCTTTCTTT	CASSLGGTGNTEAFF
NA	TRBV5-1	NA	TRBJ2-5	TGTGCCAACTCACTGGGGCTAGACCGGGAGACCCAGTACTTC	CANSLGLDRETQYF
many	TRBV12-3/TRBV12-4	NA	TRBJ1-1	TGTGCCAGCAGTTTTCCCAGGGAGCGAGGGATGAACACTGAAGCTTTCTTT	CASSFPRERGMNTEAFF
few	TRBV19	NA	TRBJ1-5	TGTGCCAGTAGTATCTGGACCGCATATAGCAATCAGCCCCAGCATTTT	CASSIWTAYSNQPQHF